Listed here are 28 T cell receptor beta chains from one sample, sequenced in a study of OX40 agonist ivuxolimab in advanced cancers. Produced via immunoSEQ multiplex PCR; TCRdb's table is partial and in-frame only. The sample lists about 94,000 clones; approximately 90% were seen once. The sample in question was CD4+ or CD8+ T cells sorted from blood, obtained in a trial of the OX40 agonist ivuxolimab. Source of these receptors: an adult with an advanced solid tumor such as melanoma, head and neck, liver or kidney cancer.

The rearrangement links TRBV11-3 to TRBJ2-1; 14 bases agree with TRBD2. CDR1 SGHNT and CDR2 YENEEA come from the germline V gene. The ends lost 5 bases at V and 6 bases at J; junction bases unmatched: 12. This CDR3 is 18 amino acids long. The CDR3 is CASSQEGTSGSRSNEQFF. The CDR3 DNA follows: TGTGCCAGCAGCCAAGAGGGGACTAGCGGGAGTCGTAGCAATGAGCAGTTCTTC.

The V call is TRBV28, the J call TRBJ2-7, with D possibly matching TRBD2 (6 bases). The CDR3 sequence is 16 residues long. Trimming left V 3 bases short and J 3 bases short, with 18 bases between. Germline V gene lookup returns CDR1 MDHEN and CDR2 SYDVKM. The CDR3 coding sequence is TGTGCCAGCAGTTTTACTAGTGCGGGACTGCGCTACGAGCAGTACTTC. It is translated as CASSFTSAGLRYEQYF. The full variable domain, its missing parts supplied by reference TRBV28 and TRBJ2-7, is DVKVTQSSRYLVKRTGEKVFLECVQDMDHENMFWYRQDPGLGLRLIYFSYDVKMKEKGDIPEGYSVSREKKERFSLILESASTNQTSMYLCASSFTSAGLRYEQYFGPGTRLTVT.

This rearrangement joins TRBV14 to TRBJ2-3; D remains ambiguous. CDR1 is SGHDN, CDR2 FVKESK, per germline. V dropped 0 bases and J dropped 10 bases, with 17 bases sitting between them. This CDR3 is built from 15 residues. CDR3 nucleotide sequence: TGTGCCAGCAGCCAAGATCTCATCGGCAATGGGGCGCAGTATTTT. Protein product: CASSQDLIGNGAQYF.

CDR3 bases: TGTGCCAGCAGCGCGCAGAGTAACTATGGCTACACCTTC. Its protein is CASSAQSNYGYTF. The chain couples TRBV7-3 to TRBJ1-2; D call uncertain. Germline V gene sequence: CDR1 SGHTA, CDR2 FQGTGA. CDR3 size: 13 residues. V dropped 5 bases and J dropped 1 base, with 8 bases sitting between them.

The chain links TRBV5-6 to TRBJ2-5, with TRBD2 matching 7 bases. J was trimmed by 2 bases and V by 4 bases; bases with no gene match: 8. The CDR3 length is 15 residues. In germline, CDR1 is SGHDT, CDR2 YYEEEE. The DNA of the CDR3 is TGTGCCAGCAGCGGGCTGAGAGCGGGACAAGAGACCCAGTACTTC. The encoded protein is CASSGLRAGQETQYF.

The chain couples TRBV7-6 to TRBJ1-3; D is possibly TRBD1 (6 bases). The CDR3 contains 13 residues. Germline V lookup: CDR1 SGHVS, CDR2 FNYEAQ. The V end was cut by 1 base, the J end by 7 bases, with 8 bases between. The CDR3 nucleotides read TGTGCCAGCAGCTTAGGGCAGGGGAACACCATATATTTT. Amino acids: CASSLGQGNTIYF. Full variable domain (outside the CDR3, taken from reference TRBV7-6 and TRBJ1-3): GAGVSQSPRYKVTKRGQDVALRCDPISGHVSLYWYRQALGQGPEFLTYFNYEAQQDKSGLPNDRFSAERPEGSISTLTIQRTEQRDSAMYRCASSLGQGNTIYFGEGSWLTVV.

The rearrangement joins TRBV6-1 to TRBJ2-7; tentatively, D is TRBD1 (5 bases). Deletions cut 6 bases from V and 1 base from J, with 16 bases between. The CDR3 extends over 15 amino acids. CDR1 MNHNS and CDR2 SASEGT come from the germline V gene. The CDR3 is CASRDVPKGSYEQYF. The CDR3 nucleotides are TGTGCCAGCAGGGACGTCCCAAAGGGGTCCTACGAGCAGTACTTC.

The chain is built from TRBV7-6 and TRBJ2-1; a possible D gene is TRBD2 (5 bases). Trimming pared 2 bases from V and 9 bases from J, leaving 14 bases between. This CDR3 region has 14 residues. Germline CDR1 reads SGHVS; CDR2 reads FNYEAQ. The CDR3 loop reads CASSLSTRGSEQFF. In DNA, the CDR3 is TGTGCCAGCAGCTTAAGTACCCGGGGTAGTGAGCAGTTCTTC.

This chain's CDR3 is CASSFLGGSGTDTQYF. CDR3 nucleotides: TGTGCCAGCAGCTTTTTGGGCGGGAGTGGAACAGATACGCAGTATTTT. The chain has TRBV11-2 and TRBJ2-3, with 7 bases lining up with TRBD2. Germline CDR1 and CDR2: SGHAT and FQNNGV. The CDR3 extends over 16 amino acids. The J segment lost 3 bases and the V segment lost 3 bases, leaving 9 bases of the junction unmatched.

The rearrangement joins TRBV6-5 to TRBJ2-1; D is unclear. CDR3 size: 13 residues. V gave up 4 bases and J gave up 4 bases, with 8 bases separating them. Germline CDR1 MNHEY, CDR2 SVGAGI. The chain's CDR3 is CASSWPPYNEQFF. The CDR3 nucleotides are TGTGCCAGCAGTTGGCCCCCGTACAATGAGCAGTTCTTC.

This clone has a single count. The CDR3, as DNA: TGCGCCAGCGGGACAGGGGTCCTAGGCCAAGAGACCCAGTACTTC. Translation: CASGTGVLGQETQYF. The chain has TRBV5-1 and TRBJ2-5; 10 bases line up with TRBD1. The CDR3 is made up of 15 amino acids. The J segment lost 1 base and the V segment lost 7 bases, leaving 7 bases of the junction unmatched. Germline values: CDR1 SGHRS, CDR2 YFSETQ.

The DNA for the CDR3 is TGTGCCAGCAGCTATGGACAGGGGATCACTGAAGCTTTCTTT. The encoded protein is CASSYGQGITEAFF. The chain recombines TRBV11-3 with TRBJ1-1; the match to TRBD1 covers 9 bases. The J segment lost 4 bases and the V segment lost 4 bases, leaving 4 bases of the junction unmatched. This CDR3 region has 14 residues. The germline CDR1 and CDR2 sequences are SGHNT and YENEEA.

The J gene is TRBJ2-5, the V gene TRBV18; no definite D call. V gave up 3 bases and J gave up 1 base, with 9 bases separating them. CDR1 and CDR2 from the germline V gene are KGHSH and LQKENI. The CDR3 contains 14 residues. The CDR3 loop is CASSPRSLQETQYF. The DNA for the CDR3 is TGTGCCAGCTCACCGAGAAGCCTCCAAGAGACCCAGTACTTC. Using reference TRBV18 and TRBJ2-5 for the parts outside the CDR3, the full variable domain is NAGVMQNPRHLVRRRGQEARLRCSPMKGHSHVYWYRQLPEEGLKFMVYLQKENIIDESGMPKERFSAEFPKEGPSILRIQQVVRGDSAAYFCASSPRSLQETQYFGPGTRLLVL.

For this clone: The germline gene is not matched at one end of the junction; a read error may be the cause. The CDR3 DNA follows: TGTGCTAGCAGCTTAGGAGCCGGGCCGCAGAATGAGCAGTTCTTC. Translation: CASSLGAGPQNEQFF. The chain couples TRBV7-7 to TRBJ2-1; no clear D. The CDR3 loop spans 15 amino acids. CDR1 and CDR2 from the germline V gene are SSHAT and FNYEAQ (reference sequence).

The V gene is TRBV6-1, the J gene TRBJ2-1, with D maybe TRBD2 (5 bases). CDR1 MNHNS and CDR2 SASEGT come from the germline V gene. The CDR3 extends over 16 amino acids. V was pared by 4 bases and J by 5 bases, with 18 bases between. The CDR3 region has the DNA TGTGCCAGCAGTGCTCGGACTCCCTTATTTGACAATGAGCAGTTCTTC. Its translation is CASSARTPLFDNEQFF.

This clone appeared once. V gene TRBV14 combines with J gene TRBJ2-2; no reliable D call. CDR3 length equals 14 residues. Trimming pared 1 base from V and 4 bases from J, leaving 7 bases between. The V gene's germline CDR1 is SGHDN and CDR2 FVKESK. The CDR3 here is CASSQGRITGELFF. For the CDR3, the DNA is TGTGCCAGCAGCCAAGGGAGAATCACCGGGGAGCTGTTTTTT.

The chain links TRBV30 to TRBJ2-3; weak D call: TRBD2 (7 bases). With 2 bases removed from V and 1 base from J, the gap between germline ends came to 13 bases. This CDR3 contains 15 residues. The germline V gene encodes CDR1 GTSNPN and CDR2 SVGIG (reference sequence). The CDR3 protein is CAWSIGGGGTDTQYF. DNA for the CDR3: TGTGCCTGGAGTATAGGGGGAGGGGGCACAGATACGCAGTATTTT.

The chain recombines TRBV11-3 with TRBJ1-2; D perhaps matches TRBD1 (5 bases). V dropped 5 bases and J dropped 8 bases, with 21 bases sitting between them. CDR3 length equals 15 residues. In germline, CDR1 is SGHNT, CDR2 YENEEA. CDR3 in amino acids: CASSPSRQGGKGYTF. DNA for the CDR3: TGTGCCAGCAGCCCGAGTAGGCAGGGAGGAAAGGGCTACACCTTC.

CDR3 sequence reads: CASSTRAGTGGVGELFF. The CDR3 region has the DNA TGTGCCAGCAGCACGCGGGCCGGGACAGGGGGAGTCGGGGAGCTGTTTTTT. The chain employs TRBV11-3 and TRBJ2-2; 11 bases are a match to TRBD1. The V gene's germline CDR1 is SGHNT and CDR2 YENEEA. The CDR3 runs 17 residues. V trimming: 5 bases; J trimming: 7 bases; junction bases outside the gene matches: 12. Complete variable domain (other parts from reference TRBV11-3 and TRBJ2-2): EAGVVQSPRYKIIEKKQPVAFWCNPISGHNTLYWYLQNLGQGPELLIRYENEEAVDDSQLPKDRFSAERLKGVDSTLKIQPAELGDSAVYLCASSTRAGTGGVGELFFGEGSRLTVL.

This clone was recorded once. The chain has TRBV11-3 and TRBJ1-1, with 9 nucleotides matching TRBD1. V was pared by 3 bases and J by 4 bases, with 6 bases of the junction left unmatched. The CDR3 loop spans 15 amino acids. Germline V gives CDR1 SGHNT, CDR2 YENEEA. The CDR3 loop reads CASSFSGTGLTEAFF. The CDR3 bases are TGTGCCAGCAGCTTTTCCGGGACAGGGCTCACTGAAGCTTTCTTT.

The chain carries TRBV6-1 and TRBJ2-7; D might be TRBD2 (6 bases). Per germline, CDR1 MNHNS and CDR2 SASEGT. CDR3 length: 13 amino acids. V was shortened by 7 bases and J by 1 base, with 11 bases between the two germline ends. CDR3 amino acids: CASKEGYSYEQYF. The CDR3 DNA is TGTGCCAGCAAGGAGGGCTATTCCTACGAGCAGTACTTC.

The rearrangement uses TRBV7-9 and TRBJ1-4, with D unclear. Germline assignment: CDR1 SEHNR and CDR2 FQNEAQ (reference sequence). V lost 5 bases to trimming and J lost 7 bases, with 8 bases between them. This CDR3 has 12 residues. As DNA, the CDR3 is TGTGCCAGCAGCCTCGCCGCTGAAAAACTGTTTTTT. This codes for CASSLAAEKLFF.

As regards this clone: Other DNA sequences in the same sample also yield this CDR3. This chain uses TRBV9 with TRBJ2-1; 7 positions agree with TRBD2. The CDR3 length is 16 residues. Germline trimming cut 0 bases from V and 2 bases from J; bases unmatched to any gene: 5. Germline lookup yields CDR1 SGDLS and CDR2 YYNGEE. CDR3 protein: CASSVVSSGTYNEQFF. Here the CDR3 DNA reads TGTGCCAGCAGCGTAGTATCTAGCGGAACCTACAATGAGCAGTTCTTC.

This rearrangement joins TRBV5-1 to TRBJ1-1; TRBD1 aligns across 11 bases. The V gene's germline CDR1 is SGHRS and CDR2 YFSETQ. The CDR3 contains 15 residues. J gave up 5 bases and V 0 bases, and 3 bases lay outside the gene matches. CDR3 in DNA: TGCGCCAGCAGCTTGGTGGACAGGGGGCGTACTGAAGCTTTCTTT. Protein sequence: CASSLVDRGRTEAFF.

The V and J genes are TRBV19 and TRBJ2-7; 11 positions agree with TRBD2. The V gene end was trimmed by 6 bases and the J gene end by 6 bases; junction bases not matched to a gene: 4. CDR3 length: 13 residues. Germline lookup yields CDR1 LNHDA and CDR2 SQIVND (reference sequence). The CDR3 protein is CASSLAGGSEQYF. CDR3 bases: TGTGCCAGTAGCCTAGCGGGAGGTTCCGAGCAGTACTTC.

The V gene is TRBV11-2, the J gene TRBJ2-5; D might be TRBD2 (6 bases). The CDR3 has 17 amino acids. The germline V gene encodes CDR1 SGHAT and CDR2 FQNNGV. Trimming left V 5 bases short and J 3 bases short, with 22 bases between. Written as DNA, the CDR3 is TGTGCCAGCAGCCCTCTTCGCGGGATAACCCTGAAAGAGACCCAGTACTTC. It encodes CASSPLRGITLKETQYF.

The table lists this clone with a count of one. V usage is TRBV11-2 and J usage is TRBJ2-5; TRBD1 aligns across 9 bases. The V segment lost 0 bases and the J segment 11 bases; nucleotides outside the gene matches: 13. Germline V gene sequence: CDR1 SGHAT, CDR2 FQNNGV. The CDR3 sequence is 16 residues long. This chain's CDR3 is CASSLEWGQGLWEQYF. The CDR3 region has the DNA TGTGCCAGCAGCTTAGAATGGGGACAGGGCCTTTGGGAGCAGTACTTC.

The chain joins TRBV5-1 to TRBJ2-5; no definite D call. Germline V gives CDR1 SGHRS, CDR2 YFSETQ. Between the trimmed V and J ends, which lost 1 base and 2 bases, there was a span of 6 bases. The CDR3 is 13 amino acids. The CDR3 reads CASSLREQETQYF. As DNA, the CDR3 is TGCGCCAGCAGCTTGAGAGAACAAGAGACCCAGTACTTC.